This TCR beta chain was profiled in a study of T cells in Graves' hyperthyroidism and ophthalmopathy. RNA transcripts served as the template for amplifying TCR beta CDR3 regions. HTBI primers were the set used in a first-round RT-PCR of the TCR CDR3. Each CDR3 protein gets one entry after TCRdb re-called the multiplex PCR reads with MiXCR. The sample yields about 680,000 distinct CDR3 sequences, around a third seen once. This clonotype was observed at least ten times. The CDR3 has 12 amino acids. Germline CDR1 is SQVTM and CDR2 is ANQGSEA. The ends were cut back, 5 bases at V and 6 bases at J, with 13 bases in the middle.

This TCR derives from a woman in her forties with Graves' hyperthyroidism. Sequenced: blood. This rearrangement joins TRBV29-1 to TRBJ1-2; no reliable D call. CDR3 nucleotides: TGCAGCGTTTATGACGGAAGGAATGGCTACACCTTC. Residues: CSVYDGRNGYTF.